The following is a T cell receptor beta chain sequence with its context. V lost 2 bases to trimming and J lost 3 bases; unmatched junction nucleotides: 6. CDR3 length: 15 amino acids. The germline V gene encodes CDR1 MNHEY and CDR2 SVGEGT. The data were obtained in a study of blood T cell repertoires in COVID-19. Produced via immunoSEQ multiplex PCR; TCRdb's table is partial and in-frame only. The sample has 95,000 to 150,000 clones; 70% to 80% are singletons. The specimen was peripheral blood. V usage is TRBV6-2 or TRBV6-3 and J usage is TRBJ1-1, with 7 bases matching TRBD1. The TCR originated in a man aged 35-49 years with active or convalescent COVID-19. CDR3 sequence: CASSYRDRVYTEAFF. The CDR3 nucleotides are TGTGCCAGCAGTTACCGCGACAGGGTCTACACTGAAGCTTTCTTT.